This entry describes one TCR beta chain. Investigators profiled TCR beta VDJ and CDR3 from genomic DNA template. TCRdb re-analysed the reads in MiXCR, keeping a single row per CDR3 protein. The table has over 150,000 distinct CDR3 sequences, about 48% seen once. This sample was taken from a study of CD8+CD57+ T cells in acquired aplastic anemia. Turning to the study itself: The DNA of sorted CD4+ and CD8+ cells averaged approximately 2.9 ug.

In patients chosen for sequencing, flow cytometry had shown CD8+CD57+ cell expansion. The cohort consisted entirely of patients having severe acquired aplastic anemia. Patients had received no therapy at the time of blood sampling. The junction had 4 bases not matched to a gene; V was cut back by 3 bases and J by 2 bases. This CDR3 has 14 residues. Germline V CDR1 and CDR2: SGHVS, FQNEAQ. Sequencing was carried out using sorted CD4+, CD8+, or CD8+CD57+ T cells (not recorded which) from PBMCs. The rearrangement uses TRBV7-8 and TRBJ2-7; 7 positions match TRBD1. The clonotype was recovered from a human donor with aplastic anemia. CDR3 amino acids: CASSFETGPYEQYF. The CDR3 region has the DNA TGTGCCAGCAGCTTCGAGACAGGGCCCTACGAGCAGTACTTC.